The clone carrying this T cell receptor beta chain was counted between two and nine times. V shed 5 bases and J shed 0 bases, with 8 bases lying between them. CDR3 length: 14 residues. The germline gives CDR1 SQVTM, CDR2 ANQGSEA. Individual cDNA molecules carried attached unique molecular identifiers. TCRdb re-analysed the 5' RACE reads in MiXCR, keeping a single row per CDR3 protein. The repertoire holds around 70,000 distinct CDR3 sequences, less than 12% seen once, with around 15% in the top ten. This specimen comes from a study of early T cells in non-severe SARS-CoV-2 infection. The rearrangement links TRBV29-1 to TRBJ2-6, with D perhaps matching TRBD1 (7 bases). This material consisted of whole blood, taken at baseline. This clonotype was obtained from an adult who was a healthcare worker with PCR-confirmed SARS-CoV-2 infection or an uninfected control (not recorded which). The CDR3 region has the DNA TGCAGCGTTCAGGGGGGCTCTGGGGCCAACGTCCTGACTTTC. The encoded protein is CSVQGGSGANVLTF.